The text below deals with one T cell receptor beta chain. How the authors handled the data: Amplification from reference gene primers served as the basis for estimated nucleated cell counts. Sequenced by immunoSEQ multiplex PCR; TCRdb stores in-frame clones only, minus some. V, J and clone size were drawn from that table, and D and trimming were deduced from the DNA. The table shows 150,000 or so clones, with more than 75% occurring only once. The data originate from a study of blood T cell repertoires in COVID-19. Whole-study context: COVID-19 samples, acute and convalescent, were from the United States, Italy and Spain. Sources were T cells, B-cell-depleted T cells, or PBMCs; the material itself was cDNA or gDNA.

Germline V lookup: CDR1 SGHNT, CDR2 YYREEE (reference sequence). V dropped 4 bases and J dropped 6 bases, with 11 bases sitting between them. The CDR3 extends over 13 amino acids. Cohort assignment relied on participant-reported clinical history. Sequencing used PBMCs or T cells enriched from blood (not recorded which). This clonotype was obtained from a woman in her twenties or thirties with acute COVID-19. The V gene is TRBV5-4, the J gene TRBJ1-5; no firm D call. CDR3 protein: CASSRSAGQPQHF. CDR3 DNA sequence: TGTGCCAGCAGCAGGTCAGCAGGTCAGCCCCAGCATTTT. The variable domain in full, completed from reference TRBV5-4 and TRBJ1-5, reads ETGVTQSPTHLIKTRGQQVTLRCSSQSGHNTVSWYQQALGQGPQFIFQYYREEENGRGNFPPRFSGLQFPNYSSELNVNALELDDSALYLCASSRSAGQPQHFGDGTRLSIL.